This T cell receptor beta chain stems from a study of T-cell memory formation after mild COVID-19. V was trimmed by 3 bases and J by 4 bases, leaving 10 bases between them. From germline, CDR1 is SGHRS and CDR2 YFSETQ. This CDR3 has 13 amino acids. One entry per CDR3 protein, called by TCRdb with MiXCR from the 5' RACE reads. The repertoire holds 350,000 or so distinct CDR3 sequences, with 21% as singletons. Sequencing used PBMCs or a T cell subset sorted from them (not recorded which). The sequence derives from an adult woman who had mild COVID-19 (a few samples of this study predate the infection). Cell type and time point are not known. This chain connects TRBV5-1 to TRBJ1-1, with D unresolved. CDR3 sequence reads: CASSWIFGTEAFF. The CDR3 nucleotides are TGCGCCAGCAGCTGGATATTTGGCACTGAAGCTTTCTTT.